One sample yielded the 6 T cell receptor beta chains listed below, sequenced in a study of cytomegalovirus exposure and HLA in healthy donors. Clones were read by immunoSEQ multiplex PCR, and TCRdb kept only the in-frame ones, dropping some. Among about 260,000 clones listed, 80% to 95% were seen once. The source material was PBMCs. Receptor source: a woman aged 25-40 years in good health and CMV-seronegative.

The chain carries TRBV28 and TRBJ2-7, with 9 positions matching TRBD1. The CDR3 spans 13 residues. Germline V gene lookup returns CDR1 MDHEN and CDR2 SYDVKM. Losses at the gene ends were 5 bases for V and 6 bases for J; bases not matched to a gene: 5. Here the CDR3 DNA reads TGTGCCAGCAGTCCCGGGACAGGGATCGAGCAGTACTTC. Protein product: CASSPGTGIEQYF.

The gene calls are TRBV6-5 and TRBJ1-4; 8 bases agree with TRBD1. CDR3 length equals 15 residues. Germline CDR1 and CDR2: MNHEY and SVGAGI. Trimming removed 4 bases from V and 8 bases from J; junction bases left unmatched: 9. The CDR3, as DNA: TGTGCCAGCAGTTCCTACGACAGGGGTCGGGAAAAACTGTTTTTT. Translation gives CASSSYDRGREKLFF.

This clone was seen a single time. J is TRBJ1-4 and V is TRBV18; D is perhaps TRBD1 (6 bases). Trimming removed 3 bases at V and 5 bases at J, with 10 bases between. This CDR3 region has 14 residues. Germline lookup yields CDR1 KGHSH and CDR2 LQKENI. The DNA for the CDR3 is TGTGCCAGCTCACCTCGTACAGGGAATGAAAAACTGTTTTTT. It translates to CASSPRTGNEKLFF.

CDR3 sequence: CAISEGLAGADTQYF. The CDR3 DNA reads as TGTGCCATCAGTGAAGGACTAGCGGGAGCCGATACGCAGTATTTT. The chain is built from TRBV10-3 and TRBJ2-3; 13 positions agree with TRBD2. The J segment lost 6 bases and the V segment lost 3 bases, leaving 3 bases of the junction unmatched. The CDR3 has 15 residues. The V gene's germline CDR1 is ENHRY and CDR2 SYGVKD.

The chain employs TRBV7-9 and TRBJ2-1; 7 bases are shared with TRBD2. Germline lookup yields CDR1 SEHNR and CDR2 FQNEAQ (reference sequence). Germline trimming cut 1 base from V and 13 bases from J; bases unmatched to any gene: 7. The CDR3 is 13 residues long. CDR3 amino acids: CASSLGGTKSQFF. In DNA form, the CDR3 reads TGTGCCAGCAGCTTAGGGGGGACTAAGTCTCAGTTCTTC.

V and J are TRBV6-1 and TRBJ2-1; 8 positions agree with TRBD2. The CDR3 spans 15 residues. V was pared by 6 bases and J by 5 bases, with 9 bases of the junction left unmatched. Germline CDR1 MNHNS, CDR2 SASEGT. In nucleotides, the CDR3 is TGTGCCAGCAGCTTTCTAGCGGGCCTGAACAATGAGCAGTTCTTC. Translating gives CASSFLAGLNNEQFF.